This TCR beta chain appears in the sequencing data of a study of early T cells in non-severe SARS-CoV-2 infection listed by TCRdb under 2021. At the level of the whole study: Because TCR sequencing relied on bulk RNA taken from unsorted whole blood, pairing of alpha and beta chains was not possible.

The study was a case-control design nested within a healthcare worker cohort in London, UK, with weekly nasopharyngeal swab PCR tests and blood sampling. Healthcare workers were enrolled in the week of the UK lockdown, from 23 to 31 March 2020, and were followed every week for up to roughly 15 weeks. The germline V gene sets CDR1 to MDHEN and CDR2 to SYDVKM. V and J are trimmed by 4 bases and 2 bases, and the gene matches miss 3 bases of the junction. The CDR3 spans 16 residues, from the cysteine through the phenylalanine. Only CDR3 DNA is held: 48 bases, read in frame from base 1. This clonotype was observed a handful of times. It lacks a known antigen. Per-nucleotide qualities are absent, and no much larger clonotype sits a single base away. The study at large found these results: Matching against VDJdb was skewed toward anti-spike CD8 responses, likely underestimated virus-specific expansions, and missed private and CD4 specificities.

The method behind the library was 5' RACE. Sequencing instrument: NextSeq 500. In the TCR library protocol, unique molecular identifiers were attached to individual cDNA molecules to correct for PCR bias and sequencing error. Both TCR alpha and beta chains were sequenced, and tight co-correlation was observed between alpha and beta sequence abundances in each sample. Per the source publication's procedure: Decombinator V4 was used to annotate TCR sequences for V gene, J gene and CDR3. Expanded TCRs were defined as changing significantly between any two time points under a Poisson model with p below 0.0001. Abundances of TCRs were expressed as counts per million after normalisation to the total number of TCRs sequenced in each sample. MAIT TCRs were defined by TRAV1-2 paired with TRAJ12, TRAJ20 or TRAJ33, and iNKT TCRs by TRAV10 paired with TRAJ18. VDJdb, accessed on 1 November 2021, was searched for TCRs annotated for CMV, EBV and SARS-CoV-2, and TCRs annotated for more than one antigen were excluded. In-frame beta chains were kept once TCRdb had trimmed the public reads at Q25 with fastp and called clones with MiXCR. Records with the same CDR3 protein are collapsed into one entry carrying the most frequent genes and DNA. TCRdb's processing, not the authors', yielded these V and J calls. The table for this sample lists 30,000 to 35,000 distinct CDR3 sequences; approximately 4.2% of them were counted only once. Roughly 12% of the sample is taken by the ten largest.

The chain is assembled from TRBV28 and TRBJ2-6, with 9 junctional bases fitting TRBD1. The source is an adult who was a healthcare worker with PCR-confirmed SARS-CoV-2 infection or an uninfected control (not recorded which). The sample was whole blood. The DNA sequence reads TGTGCCAGCAGTTACGGGGACAGGGCTGGGGCCAACGTCCTGACTTTC. It encodes CASSYGDRAGANVLTF.